Shown below are 11 T cell receptor beta chains from a single sample sequenced in a study of blood T cell repertoires in COVID-19. The protocol was immunoSEQ multiplex PCR, while the TCRdb copy is restricted to in-frame clones and leaves out a portion. Here the sample spans about 77,000 clones, around 88% being singletons. Sequenced sample: peripheral blood. Receptors originate from an elderly woman with acute or convalescent COVID-19.

V usage is TRBV4-1 and J usage is TRBJ1-6; D perhaps matches TRBD1 (5 bases). Trimming pared 2 bases from V and 13 bases from J, leaving 15 bases between. Germline V gives CDR1 MGHRA, CDR2 YSYEKL. This CDR3 region has 14 residues. CDR3 in DNA: TGCGCCAGCAGCCAAACCCCCGGGGGGGAGCCCCTCCACTTT. Amino acids: CASSQTPGGEPLHF.

The rearrangement joins TRBV14 to TRBJ2-3, with D possibly being TRBD2 (6 bases). CDR1 and CDR2 from the germline V gene are SGHDN and FVKESK. Trimming took 1 base from V and 2 from J, leaving 10 bases between them. CDR3 length equals 15 residues. CDR3 sequence: CASSQGLAPTDTQYF. The CDR3 bases are TGTGCCAGCAGCCAAGGGCTAGCGCCCACAGATACGCAGTATTTT. Looking up the rest from reference TRBV14 and TRBJ2-3 gives the full variable domain: EAGVTQFPSHSVIEKGQTVTLRCDPISGHDNLYWYRRVMGKEIKFLLHFVKESKQDESGMPNNRFLAERTGGTYSTLKVQPAELEDSGVYFCASSQGLAPTDTQYFGPGTRLTVL.

This clone appeared a single time. This chain joins TRBV19 and TRBJ1-5; 12 nucleotides align to TRBD1. With V trimmed by 6 bases and J by 6 bases, 12 bases remained unmatched. CDR3 length: 17 residues. Germline V gene lookup returns CDR1 LNHDA and CDR2 SQIVND (reference sequence). The CDR3, as DNA: TGTGCCAGTAGACTTAGGGCCGGGACAGGGGGCGTTCAGCCCCAGCATTTT. Translated: CASRLRAGTGGVQPQHF.

The CDR3 here is CASSPPARREDGYTF. Here the CDR3 DNA reads TGTGCCAGCTCACCACCTGCAAGAAGGGAGGATGGCTACACCTTC. The J gene is TRBJ1-2, the V gene TRBV18; no firm D call. The CDR3 is made up of 15 amino acids. The germline V gene has CDR1 KGHSH and CDR2 LQKENI. Trimming took 0 bases from V and 6 from J, leaving 14 bases between them.

The V call is TRBV10-3, the J call TRBJ2-3; D may be TRBD2 (5 bases). CDR1 and CDR2 (germline): ENHRY, SYGVKD. The CDR3 is 13 amino acids. With 6 bases removed from V and 5 bases from J, the gap between germline ends came to 12 bases. Here the CDR3 reads CAIRPGGIDTQYF. CDR3 DNA sequence: TGTGCCATCAGACCCGGAGGAATAGATACGCAGTATTTT.

The chain joins TRBV5-1 to TRBJ2-5, with TRBD2 as a possible D gene (6 bases). Germline V gives CDR1 SGHRS, CDR2 YFSETQ. This CDR3 has 15 amino acids. V was trimmed by 3 bases and J by 1 base, leaving 13 bases between them. The CDR3 DNA reads as TGCGCCAGCAGCTCGGGACTGGCCATCCAAGAGACCCAGTACTTC. Translated, it gives CASSSGLAIQETQYF.

The CDR3 DNA reads as TGTGCCAGTAGTATAGTGGGGACAGGGTACCGTGAGACCCAGTACTTC. Encoded protein: CASSIVGTGYRETQYF. This chain links TRBV19 with TRBJ2-5; TRBD1 matches 9 bases. CDR1 is LNHDA, CDR2 SQIVND, per germline (reference sequence). J lost 5 bases, V lost 1 base, and 8 bases had no gene match. The CDR3 has 16 amino acids.

This chain links TRBV6-5 with TRBJ1-1; possible D gene TRBD1, 6 bases. Germline CDR1 reads MNHEY; CDR2 reads SVGAGI. The V end lost 3 bases, the J end lost 8 bases, and 10 bases lay between the germline ends. The CDR3 runs 12 residues. The CDR3 protein is CASSYFRGEAFF. The CDR3 region has the DNA TGTGCCAGCAGTTATTTCAGGGGAGAAGCTTTCTTT.

The genes are TRBV30 and TRBJ1-1, with 8 bases identical to TRBD1. J gave up 4 bases and V 4 bases, and 8 bases lay outside the gene matches. Germline-derived CDR1 and CDR2 are GTSNPN and SVGIG (reference sequence). The CDR3 spans 14 residues. The CDR3 DNA reads TGTGCCTGGAAAGCCCGGGACAGGAGCACTGAAGCTTTCTTT. Translation: CAWKARDRSTEAFF.

The genes are TRBV5-8 and TRBJ2-5; maybe TRBD1 (7 bases). The CDR3 totals 16 residues. V was pared by 2 bases and J by 5 bases, with 19 bases between. Germline CDR1 is SGHTS and CDR2 is YDEGEE. The CDR3 protein is CASSFFFGSGGETQYF. In DNA form, the CDR3 reads TGTGCCAGCAGCTTCTTCTTTGGGTCAGGGGGGGAGACCCAGTACTTC.

This sequence joins TRBV7-2 and TRBJ2-7; 7 nucleotides match TRBD1. The CDR3 loop spans 12 amino acids. V was clipped by 6 bases and J by 3 bases; unmatched bases: 2. Germline loops: CDR1 SGHTA, CDR2 FQGNSA. CDR3: CASRAGGYEQYF. CDR3 DNA: TGTGCCAGCAGAGCAGGGGGCTACGAGCAGTACTTC. Filled out from reference TRBV7-2 and TRBJ2-7, the complete variable domain reads GAGVSQSPSNKVTEKGKDVELRCDPISGHTALYWYRQSLGQGLEFLIYFQGNSAPDKSGLPSDRFSAERTGGSVSTLTIQRTQQEDSAVYLCASRAGGYEQYFGPGTRLTVT.